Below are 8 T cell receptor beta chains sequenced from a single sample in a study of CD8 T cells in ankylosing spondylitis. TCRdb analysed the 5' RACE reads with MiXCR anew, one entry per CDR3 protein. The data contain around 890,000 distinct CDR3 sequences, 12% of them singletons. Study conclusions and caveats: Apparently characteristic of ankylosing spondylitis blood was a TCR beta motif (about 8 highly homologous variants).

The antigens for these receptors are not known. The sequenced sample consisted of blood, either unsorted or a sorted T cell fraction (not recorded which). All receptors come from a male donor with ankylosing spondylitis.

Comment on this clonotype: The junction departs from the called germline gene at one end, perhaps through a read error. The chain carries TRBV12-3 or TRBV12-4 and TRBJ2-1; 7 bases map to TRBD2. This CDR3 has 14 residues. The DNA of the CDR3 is TGTGCCGGCAGTTTTATGCGGACTAGGGGTGAGCAGTTCTTC. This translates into CAGSFMRTRGEQFF.

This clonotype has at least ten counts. The CDR3 region is CASSSRTGETQYF. CDR3 nucleotide sequence: TGTGCCAGCAGCTCCCGGACAGGGGAGACCCAGTACTTC. The chain recombines TRBV4-2 with TRBJ2-5; 8 bases line up with TRBD1. Germline V gene data show CDR1 as LGHNA and CDR2 as YNFKEQ. The V segment lost 5 bases and the J segment 5 bases; nucleotides outside the gene matches: 4. The CDR3 spans 13 residues.

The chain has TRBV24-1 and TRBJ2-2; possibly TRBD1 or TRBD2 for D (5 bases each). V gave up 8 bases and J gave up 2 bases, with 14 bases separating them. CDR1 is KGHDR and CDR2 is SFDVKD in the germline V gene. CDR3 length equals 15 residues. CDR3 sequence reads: CATNSGQFNTGELFF. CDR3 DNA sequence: TGTGCCACCAACTCGGGGCAGTTTAACACCGGGGAGCTGTTTTTT.

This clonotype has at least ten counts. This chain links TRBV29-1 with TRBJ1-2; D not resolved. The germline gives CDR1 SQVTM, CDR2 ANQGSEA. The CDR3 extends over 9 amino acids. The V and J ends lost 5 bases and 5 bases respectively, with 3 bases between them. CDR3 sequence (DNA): TGCAGCGTTACGTATGGCTACACCTTC. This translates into CSVTYGYTF.

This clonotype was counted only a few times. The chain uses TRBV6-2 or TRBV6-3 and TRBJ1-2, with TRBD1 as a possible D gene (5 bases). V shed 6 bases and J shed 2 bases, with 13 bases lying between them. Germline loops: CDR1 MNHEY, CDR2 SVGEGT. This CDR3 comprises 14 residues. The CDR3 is CASSFTTVNYGYTF. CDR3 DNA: TGTGCCAGCAGCTTTACGACAGTGAACTATGGCTACACCTTC.

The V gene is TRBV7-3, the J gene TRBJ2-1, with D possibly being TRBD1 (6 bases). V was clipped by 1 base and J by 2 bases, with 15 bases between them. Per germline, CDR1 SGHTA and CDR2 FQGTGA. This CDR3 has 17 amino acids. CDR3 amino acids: CASSLRGGRGAYNEQFF. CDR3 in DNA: TGTGCCAGCAGCTTAAGAGGGGGTAGGGGTGCCTACAATGAGCAGTTCTTC. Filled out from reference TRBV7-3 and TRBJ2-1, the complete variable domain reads GAGVSQTPSNKVTEKGKYVELRCDPISGHTALYWYRQSLGQGPEFLIYFQGTGAADDSGLPNDRFFAVRPEGSVSTLKIQRTERGDSAVYLCASSLRGGRGAYNEQFFGPGTRLTVL.

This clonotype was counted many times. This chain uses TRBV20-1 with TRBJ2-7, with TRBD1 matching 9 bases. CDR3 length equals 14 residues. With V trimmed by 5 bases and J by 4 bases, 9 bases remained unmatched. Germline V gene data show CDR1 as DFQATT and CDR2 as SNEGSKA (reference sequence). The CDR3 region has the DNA TGCAGTGCTGAGGGAGGACAGGGGAGGTACGAGCAGTACTTC. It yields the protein CSAEGGQGRYEQYF.

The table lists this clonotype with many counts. CDR3 in DNA: TGTGCCAGCAGTCAGACTAGCGGGAGGATCTACAATGAGCAGTTCTTC. Protein product: CASSQTSGRIYNEQFF. V usage is TRBV12-3 or TRBV12-4 and J usage is TRBJ2-1, with 13 bases matching TRBD2. With 5 bases clipped from V and 3 bases from J, the junction kept 4 bases outside the gene matches. This CDR3 has 16 amino acids.